Listed below are T cell receptor beta chains from one sample, sequenced in a study of blood T cell repertoires in COVID-19. Clones were read by immunoSEQ multiplex PCR, and TCRdb kept only the in-frame ones, dropping some. Altogether a few hundred thousand clones are present, about four fifths being singletons, with the ten largest covering about 1.2%. The sequenced material came from peripheral blood. Every receptor here comes from a woman in her fifties or sixties with acute or convalescent COVID-19. Each CDR3 is given with its conserved first and last residue.

TRBV12-3/TRBV12-4	TRBJ1-5	CASSLESNQPQHF
TRBV9	TRBJ1-3	CASSVDRGNTIYF
TRBV7-9	TRBJ2-2	CASSSTGGGELFF
TRBV4-1	TRBJ1-2	CASSMDRGDYGYTF
TRBV25-1	TRBJ1-1	CASRGRGNTEAFF
TRBV6-1	TRBJ1-4	CASSDRGNEKLFF
TRBV9	TRBJ2-3	CASSVGSVSTDTQYF
TRBV2	TRBJ2-7	CASSPGPSRGHEQYF
TRBV16	TRBJ1-1	CASSRQGHTEAFF
TRBV7-8	TRBJ1-5	CASSLEGFAGQSNQPQHF
TRBV5-6	TRBJ1-1	CASSRATEAFF
TRBV6-5	TRBJ1-4	CASSYSGRGLAEKLFF
TRBV5-1	TRBJ1-1	CASSSAGGSTEAFF
TRBV24-1	TRBJ1-5	CATSDARTGKNQPQHF
TRBV9	TRBJ1-1	CASSVQGANLMNTEAFF
TRBV25-1	TRBJ1-1	CASTGQGNTEAFF
TRBV5-1	TRBJ2-7	CASSFQGGDEQYF
TRBV5-4	TRBJ2-3	CASSLDVAATDTQYF
TRBV4-2	TRBJ2-7	CASSQEGQGVYEQYF
TRBV5-1	TRBJ2-3	CASSSRTGGRADTQYF
TRBV10-1	TRBJ2-3	CATGSSTDTQYF
TRBV27	TRBJ1-2	CASSPSYTANYGYTF
TRBV11-2	TRBJ1-2	CASSLAGTGRGYGYTF
TRBV25-1	TRBJ1-1	CASNPQAGEAFF
TRBV11-2	TRBJ1-1	CASSPMTGNTEAFF
TRBV6-6	TRBJ1-3	CASTERGIAGNTIYF
TRBV7-2	TRBJ1-6	CASSNTGAHSPLHF
TRBV30	TRBJ1-2	CAWSVGHPGDYGYTF
TRBV6-4	TRBJ2-2	CASSHDTGELFF
TRBV9	TRBJ1-2	CASSGGAGRYGYTF
TRBV7-2	TRBJ1-5	CASGGGSVVTQHF
TRBV3-1/TRBV3-2	TRBJ2-2	CASSGRQGRSTGELFF
TRBV27	TRBJ2-1	CASSWSGYNEQFF
TRBV30	TRBJ2-2	CASGPGGGSTGELFF
TRBV29-1	TRBJ1-3	CSVEKQGPLSGNTIYF
TRBV5-4	TRBJ2-7	CASSPGGTSGTSEQYF
TRBV2	TRBJ1-4	CASRSGEKLFF
TRBV27	TRBJ1-2	CASSPRQAASGYTF
TRBV11-1	TRBJ2-7	CASSRDWRYYEQYF
TRBV18	TRBJ1-6	CASSPGQNSPLHF
TRBV10-3	TRBJ2-5	CAIYGGGETQYF
TRBV6-5	TRBJ1-2	CASSSSRGVNYGYTF
TRBV4-1	TRBJ2-7	CASSPLGDYEQYF
TRBV29-1	TRBJ2-3	CSVGLNGGASDTQYF
TRBV29-1	TRBJ1-1	CSAINPLGRVNTEAFF
TRBV6-1	TRBJ1-2	CASSDFGDRVNYGYTF
TRBV10-1	TRBJ1-5	CASSNRGMEPQHF
TRBV7-8	TRBJ2-7	CASSGTSGGTYEQYF
TRBV16	TRBJ2-7	CASSQDRVYYEQYF
TRBV6-4	TRBJ2-2	CASSDGLAGDTGELFF
TRBV5-1	TRBJ2-2	CASSLAPVGQNTGELFF
TRBV30	TRBJ2-7	CAWSPPRTGLPYEQYF
TRBV6-2/TRBV6-3	TRBJ1-5	CASSYSRTAVTFSNQPQHF
TRBV7-2	TRBJ1-5	CASSFVNNQPQHF
TRBV6-6	TRBJ2-1	CASSLLAGGENEQFF
TRBV12-3/TRBV12-4	TRBJ2-5	CASSGGLGTQYF
TRBV9	TRBJ1-1	CASSPNYGEAFF
TRBV7-9	TRBJ1-2	CASSFSMQGGRNGYTF
TRBV30	TRBJ2-5	CAWNQGSAAQYF